The entry below gives a single T cell receptor (beta chain) sequence along with its context. This entry comes from a study of T cell clones after liver transplantation. For the study at large: Three of the eight recipients were HCV-positive; the rest had non-autoimmune, non-viral transplant indications. Patients counted as tolerant after at least one year off all immunosuppression, enzymes not exceeding twice normal.

Per the germline V gene, CDR1 is SGHRS and CDR2 is YFSETQ. The CDR3 loop spans 16 amino acids. With 0 bases clipped from V and 13 bases from J, the junction kept 12 bases outside the gene matches. Assay: immunoSEQ multiplex PCR; the TCRdb copy retains only in-frame clones and omits some. Among 70,000 to 85,000 clones, about 80% were seen once, and the ten largest hold about 0.64%. The chain employs TRBV5-1 and TRBJ2-3, with TRBD1 identical over 12 bases. Sequencing used CD4+ T cells from blood, obtained before liver transplant. This clonotype was obtained from a human donor who received a liver transplant. The CDR3 here is CASSLGPGQGAPGEYF. Written as DNA, the CDR3 is TGCGCCAGCAGCTTGGGACCGGGACAGGGGGCCCCCGGAGAGTATTTT.